This T cell receptor (beta chain) comes out of a study of cytomegalovirus exposure and HLA in healthy donors. Whole-study context: The same platform was used for the 120 validation repertoires and the approximately 700 first-cohort repertoires, a later analysis reported. Points from the study as a whole: Most TCR sequences showed up rarely, but some public TCRs showed up in many donors. With high specificity and sensitivity, the classifier reportedly diagnosed cytomegalovirus status. The study put under 200 TCR beta chains on its list as cytomegalovirus-associated.

Measured with immunoSEQ multiplex PCR; TCRdb has only the in-frame clones, and not every one. The repertoire holds about 98,000 clones, with approximately 90% as singletons. Trimming stripped 0 bases from V and 1 base from J, with 7 bases between. This CDR3 has 14 residues. Germline CDR1 SGHNT, CDR2 YYREEE (reference sequence). A few counts support this clone. The antigen is unknown. The J gene is TRBJ1-1, the V gene TRBV5-4, with D uncertain. Sequenced: PBMCs. This clonotype originated in a woman in her 30s in good health and CMV-seronegative. The CDR3 sequence is CASSLGRRNTEAFF. CDR3 nucleotide sequence: TGTGCCAGCAGCTTGGGCAGGCGGAACACTGAAGCTTTCTTT.